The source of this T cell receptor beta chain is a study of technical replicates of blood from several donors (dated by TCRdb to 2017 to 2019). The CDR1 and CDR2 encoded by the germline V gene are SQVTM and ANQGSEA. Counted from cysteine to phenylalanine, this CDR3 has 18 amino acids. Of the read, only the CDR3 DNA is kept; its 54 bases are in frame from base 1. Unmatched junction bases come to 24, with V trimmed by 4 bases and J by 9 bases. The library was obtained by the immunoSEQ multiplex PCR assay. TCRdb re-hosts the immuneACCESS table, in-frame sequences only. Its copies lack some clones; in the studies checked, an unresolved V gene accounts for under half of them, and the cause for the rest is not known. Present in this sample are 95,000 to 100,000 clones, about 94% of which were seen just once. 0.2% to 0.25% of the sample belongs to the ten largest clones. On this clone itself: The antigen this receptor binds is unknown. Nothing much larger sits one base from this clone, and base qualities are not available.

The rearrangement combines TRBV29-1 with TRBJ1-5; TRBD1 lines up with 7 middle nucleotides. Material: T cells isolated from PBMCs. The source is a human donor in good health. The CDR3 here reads CSVVFSVTGTAKSGPQHF. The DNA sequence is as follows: TGCAGCGTTGTTTTCTCGGTGACCGGGACAGCTAAATCAGGGCCCCAGCATTTT. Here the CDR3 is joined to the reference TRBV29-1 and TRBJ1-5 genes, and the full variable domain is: SAVISQKPSRDICQRGTSLTIQCQVDSQVTMMFWYRQQPGQSLTLIATANQGSEATYESGFVIDKFPISRPNLTFSTLTVSNMSPEDSSIYLCSVVFSVTGTAKSGPQHFGDGTRLSIL.